This T cell receptor (beta chain) was obtained from a study of T cell responses to AZD1222 COVID-19 vaccine. The study, taken as a whole, reports: Per reports, nearly half of all spike-specific TCRs target regions that are unmutated in variants. Only a handful of AZD1222 recipients, roughly six in all, had baseline seropositivity. Dominant CD4 TCR responses targeted spike regions 160-218 and 743-854. There were mostly white British donors and more females than males, and clonal diversity was possibly underestimated.

The assay was immunoSEQ multiplex PCR, and TCRdb's table has in-frame clones only and misses some. The data contain 100,000 or so clones, less than 90% of them singletons. Worth noting for this clone: The antigen is unknown.

J was trimmed by 7 bases and V by 4 bases; bases with no gene match: 3. Germline V CDR1 and CDR2: MNHEY, SVGAGI. CDR3 length: 12 amino acids. The starting material was peripheral blood, obtained on day 0 of AZD1222 vaccination. This sequence originates from an adult in good health. The genes are TRBV6-5 and TRBJ1-1; TRBD1 matches 7 bases. CDR3 DNA: TGTGCCAGCAGTTTAACAGGGGTTGAAGCTTTCTTT. It encodes CASSLTGVEAFF.